These 28 T cell receptor beta chains were sequenced from one sample in a study of shared clonotypes between healthy human individuals. TCRdb's copy holds only in-frame clones and misses some; the assay was immunoSEQ multiplex PCR. The sample consists of under 2.5 million clones, approximately 90% of them appearing once. Material for sequencing was naive CD4+ T cells from PBMCs. Stated subset: CD45RA+ positively selected. Receptor source: a man in his late teens or twenties in good health. Some clones in this sample may be carry-over from other donors' samples.

The rearrangement links TRBV7-2 to TRBJ2-3; 15 bases fit TRBD2. This CDR3 spans 18 amino acids. The germline V gene encodes CDR1 SGHTA and CDR2 FQGNSA. V was clipped by 1 base and J by 8 bases; unmatched bases: 10. Here the CDR3 reads CASSLEGLAGGLPSTQYF. CDR3 nucleotide sequence: TGTGCCAGCAGCTTAGAAGGACTAGCGGGAGGGTTACCGTCTACGCAGTATTTT.

The genes are TRBV9 and TRBJ1-2; D gene uncertain. The CDR3 extends over 12 amino acids. Germline V lookup: CDR1 SGDLS, CDR2 YYNGEE. Trimming removed 4 bases at V and 2 bases at J, with 6 bases between. CDR3 sequence: CASSQINYGYTF. The CDR3 DNA sequence: TGTGCCAGCAGCCAAATCAACTATGGCTACACCTTC.

The chain uses TRBV6-5 and TRBJ2-5; 10 nucleotides match TRBD2. V shed 7 bases and J 5 bases; nucleotides not matched to a gene: 7. CDR1 is MNHEY and CDR2 is SVGAGI in the germline V gene. The CDR3 is 14 residues long. CDR3 coding DNA: TGTGCCAGCAAAAGCGGGAGGGCCGGTGAGACCCAGTACTTC. It yields the protein CASKSGRAGETQYF.

The chain combines TRBV11-2 with TRBJ2-3; unclear D gene. The CDR3 consists of 13 residues. The V gene's germline CDR1 is SGHAT and CDR2 FQNNGV. V lost 5 bases, J lost 3 bases, and 9 bases lay in between. CDR3 bases: TGTGCCAGCAGCCCAATGGTGACAGATACGCAGTATTTT. This gives the protein CASSPMVTDTQYF.

The chain links TRBV5-1 to TRBJ2-5, with 7 bases that match TRBD2. With V trimmed by 1 base and J by 3 bases, 3 bases remained unmatched. There are 14 residues in the CDR3. Germline values: CDR1 SGHRS, CDR2 YFSETQ. As DNA, the CDR3 is TGCGCCAGCAGCTTGCTAGCGGCGGAAGAGACCCAGTACTTC. This sequence encodes CASSLLAAEETQYF. The complete variable domain, with remaining parts taken from reference TRBV5-1 and TRBJ2-5, reads KAGVTQTPRYLIKTRGQQVTLSCSPISGHRSVSWYQQTPGQGLQFLFEYFSETQRNKGNFPGRFSGRQFSNSRSEMNVSTLELGDSALYLCASSLLAAEETQYFGPGTRLLVL.

Only one count was recorded for this clone. This sample also contains other DNA sequences that code for the same CDR3. The rearrangement joins TRBV5-1 to TRBJ2-2; the D call may be TRBD1 or TRBD2 (5 bases each). CDR3 length: 15 amino acids. The germline V and J ends were trimmed by 4 bases and 0 bases, with 10 bases remaining between them. The germline gives CDR1 SGHRS, CDR2 YFSETQ. The chain's CDR3 is CASSVGTPNTGELFF. The CDR3 DNA sequence: TGCGCCAGCAGCGTTGGGACCCCGAACACCGGGGAGCTGTTTTTT.

This sequence joins TRBV19 and TRBJ2-2, with TRBD2 matching over 11 bases. Losses at the gene ends were 5 bases for V and 5 bases for J; bases not matched to a gene: 4. This CDR3 is built from 15 residues. Germline V gene sequence: CDR1 LNHDA, CDR2 SQIVND (reference sequence). The CDR3, as DNA: TGTGCCAGTAGTTCTTCTAGCGGGAGGACCGGGGAGCTGTTTTTT. The encoded protein is CASSSSSGRTGELFF.

This chain joins TRBV5-1 and TRBJ2-5; either TRBD1 or TRBD2 may fit D (5 bases each). V dropped 1 base and J dropped 3 bases, with 13 bases sitting between them. The CDR3 runs 15 residues. Germline CDR1 reads SGHRS; CDR2 reads YFSETQ. The CDR3 DNA reads as TGCGCCAGCAGCTTGCGGGTTAGGGGAGAAGAGACCCAGTACTTC. Its translation: CASSLRVRGEETQYF.

This sequence joins TRBV28 and TRBJ2-7, with D possibly being TRBD1 (6 bases). V lost 2 bases and J 5 bases, leaving 13 bases between the germline ends. Germline V gene data show CDR1 as MDHEN and CDR2 as SYDVKM. CDR3 length: 14 amino acids. The CDR3 loop reads CASSLQGNVNEQYF. The CDR3 DNA reads TGTGCCAGCAGTTTACAGGGGAATGTCAACGAGCAGTACTTC.

The V and J genes are TRBV9 and TRBJ2-3; no definite D call. CDR3 length: 14 amino acids. Trimming left V 0 bases short and J 7 bases short, with 12 bases between. The V gene's germline CDR1 is SGDLS and CDR2 YYNGEE. The CDR3 here is CASSVGSSGYTQYF. The CDR3 DNA is TGTGCCAGCAGCGTAGGGTCATCTGGGTATACGCAGTATTTT.

This chain connects TRBV7-6 to TRBJ2-3; 13 bases agree with TRBD2. This CDR3 has 18 residues. Germline loops: CDR1 SGHVS, CDR2 FNYEAQ. The ends lost 4 bases at V and 3 bases at J; junction bases unmatched: 10. The CDR3 DNA follows: TGTGCCAGCAGCTCCGGGACTAGCGGGACCCCCAGAACAGATACGCAGTATTTT. It specifies CASSSGTSGTPRTDTQYF. The whole variable domain, remainder taken from reference TRBV7-6 and TRBJ2-3, is GAGVSQSPRYKVTKRGQDVALRCDPISGHVSLYWYRQALGQGPEFLTYFNYEAQQDKSGLPNDRFSAERPEGSISTLTIQRTEQRDSAMYRCASSSGTSGTPRTDTQYFGPGTRLTVL.

This clone was seen a few times. Other nucleotide sequences from this sample produce the same CDR3. The CDR3 DNA is TGCGCCAGCAGCTTGAGGACAGGCGAGAACACTGAAGCTTTCTTT. Amino acid sequence: CASSLRTGENTEAFF. The rearrangement joins TRBV5-1 to TRBJ1-1; 7 bases map to TRBD1. Germline V gene lookup returns CDR1 SGHRS and CDR2 YFSETQ. This CDR3 has 15 amino acids. Trimming removed 1 base from V and 1 base from J; junction bases left unmatched: 4.

Details on this clone: Other DNA sequences within the sample encode an identical CDR3. The chain links TRBV28 to TRBJ1-1, with 7 bases that match TRBD1. The CDR3 is 13 residues long. CDR1 MDHEN and CDR2 SYDVKM come from the germline V gene. The ends lost 5 bases at V and 4 bases at J; junction bases unmatched: 4. The chain's CDR3 is CASSPPGGTEAFF. The CDR3 nucleotides are TGTGCCAGCAGTCCCCCAGGGGGCACTGAAGCTTTCTTT.

The chain recombines TRBV6-5 with TRBJ2-5; D call uncertain. Germline CDR1 reads MNHEY; CDR2 reads SVGAGI. V gave up 6 bases and J gave up 5 bases, with 13 bases separating them. CDR3 size: 13 residues. The CDR3 DNA is TGTGCCAGCAGGTCCCCCGCGAGGGAGACCCAGTACTTC. Translated: CASRSPARETQYF.

For this clone: Other DNA sequences within the sample encode an identical CDR3. V usage is TRBV28 and J usage is TRBJ1-2, with D hard to call. The V end lost 3 bases, the J end lost 2 bases, and 7 bases lay between the germline ends. This CDR3 has 13 residues. Germline lookup yields CDR1 MDHEN and CDR2 SYDVKM. CDR3 DNA sequence: TGTGCCAGCAGTTTCGGGCAGAACTATGGCTACACCTTC. Translated, it gives CASSFGQNYGYTF.

On this clone itself: The sample holds other DNA sequences that translate to the same CDR3. This rearrangement joins TRBV6-6 to TRBJ1-1, with D possibly TRBD1 on 6 matching bases. The CDR3 contains 14 residues. V lost 5 bases and J 4 bases, leaving 14 bases between the germline ends. CDR1 and CDR2 from the germline V gene are MNHNY and SVGAGI (reference sequence). CDR3 DNA: TGTGCCAGCAGTCCTAGGGGGGTGGGCACTGAAGCTTTCTTT. Protein product: CASSPRGVGTEAFF.

The rearrangement uses TRBV5-6 and TRBJ1-2; D possibly corresponds to TRBD1 (5 bases). There are 14 residues in the CDR3. In germline, CDR1 is SGHDT, CDR2 YYEEEE. V was clipped by 0 bases and J by 8 bases, with 14 bases between them. The CDR3 reads CASSLGRGTRGYTF. CDR3 nucleotides: TGTGCCAGCAGCTTGGGGAGGGGTACGAGAGGCTACACCTTC.

The chain uses TRBV10-3 and TRBJ1-1; D not resolved. Per germline, CDR1 ENHRY and CDR2 SYGVKD. This CDR3 comprises 15 residues. V gave up 0 bases and J gave up 7 bases, with 15 bases separating them. CDR3 DNA: TGTGCCATCAGTGAGTCGAAAGGTAGAGGTGGTGAAGCTTTCTTT. Its protein product is CAISESKGRGGEAFF.

This clone appeared once. At one end the junction does not follow the germline gene, possibly because of a read error. This chain joins TRBV5-1 and TRBJ2-1; D uncertain. The CDR3 spans 11 residues. CDR1 and CDR2 from the germline V gene are SGHRS and YFSETQ. CDR3 bases: TGCGCCAGCAGATTGGAACTAGAGCAGTTCTTC. Translating gives CASRLELEQFF.

The table lists this clone with a count of one. The chain employs TRBV6-6 and TRBJ2-7; weak D call: TRBD2 (5 bases). Trimming took off 6 bases at V and 0 bases at J, with 6 bases between the two ends. Germline CDR1 and CDR2: MNHNY and SVGAGI (reference sequence). This CDR3 has 12 amino acids. CDR3 nucleotide sequence: TGTGCCAGCAGAACTAGCTCCTACGAGCAGTACTTC. It encodes CASRTSSYEQYF.

The chain employs TRBV7-8 and TRBJ1-1, with 8 bases matching TRBD1. The CDR3 consists of 14 residues. V dropped 2 bases and J dropped 4; count of bases not matched to a gene: 3. CDR1 is SGHVS, CDR2 FQNEAQ, per germline. The CDR3 loop reads CASSLQTGVTEAFF. The CDR3 coding sequence is TGTGCCAGCAGCTTACAGACAGGGGTCACTGAAGCTTTCTTT.

About this clone: The sample holds other DNA sequences that translate to the same CDR3. This chain links TRBV2 with TRBJ2-5; 7 bases fit TRBD2. With V trimmed by 7 bases and J by 5 bases, 7 bases remained unmatched. CDR1 is SNHLY, CDR2 FYNNEI, per germline. The CDR3 sequence is 13 residues long. CDR3 region: CASTTGGGETQYF. In DNA form, the CDR3 reads TGTGCCAGCACAACTGGGGGAGGGGAGACCCAGTACTTC. The full variable domain, in which reference TRBV2 and TRBJ2-5 provide the parts outside the CDR3, is EPEVTQTPSHQVTQMGQEVILRCVPISNHLYFYWYRQILGQKVEFLVSFYNNEISEKSEIFDDQFSVERPDGSNFTLKIRSTKLEDSAMYFCASTTGGGETQYFGPGTRLLVL.

The count of this clone is one. This CDR3 is CAISESGRGSNQPQHF. The CDR3 DNA reads TGTGCCATCAGTGAGTCAGGGAGGGGGAGCAATCAGCCCCAGCATTTT. The J gene is TRBJ1-5, the V gene TRBV10-3, with a possible D match to TRBD1 (6 bases). Germline CDR1 reads ENHRY; CDR2 reads SYGVKD. This CDR3 region has 16 residues. Trimming removed 0 bases at V and 1 base at J, with 10 bases between.

The rearrangement joins TRBV6-6 to TRBJ2-1; the D is unclear. Germline V gene data show CDR1 as MNHNY and CDR2 as SVGAGI (reference sequence). The CDR3 is 15 amino acids. The V end was cut by 5 bases, the J end by 5 bases, with 16 bases between. The CDR3 protein is CASSPHQDGNNEQFF. CDR3 DNA sequence: TGTGCCAGCAGTCCGCACCAAGACGGAAACAATGAGCAGTTCTTC.

This clone has just one count. This sequence joins TRBV7-2 and TRBJ2-2; D gene uncertain. Trimming shortened V by 1 base and J by 3 bases, and 9 bases separated the two germline ends. Per the germline V gene, CDR1 is SGHTA and CDR2 is FQGNSA. The CDR3 sequence is 15 residues long. The CDR3 reads CASSLVPGYTGELFF. The DNA of the CDR3 is TGTGCCAGCAGCTTAGTCCCGGGTTACACCGGGGAGCTGTTTTTT.

V is TRBV10-3 and J is TRBJ2-7; D gene unclear. Germline-derived CDR1 and CDR2 are ENHRY and SYGVKD. The CDR3 totals 11 residues. The V and J ends lost 2 bases and 6 bases respectively, with 5 bases between them. CDR3 DNA sequence: TGTGCCATCAGTGAGACGACCGAGCAGTACTTC. As protein: CAISETTEQYF.

The CDR3 here is CASSSLAGAGRETQYF. CDR3 sequence (DNA): TGTGCCAGCAGCTCCTTAGCGGGAGCAGGGCGAGAGACCCAGTACTTC. The chain uses TRBV7-9 and TRBJ2-5; the match to TRBD2 covers 9 bases. Germline loops: CDR1 SEHNR, CDR2 FQNEAQ (reference sequence). The CDR3 has 16 residues. The V and J ends lost 4 bases and 4 bases, in that order; junction bases with no gene match: 10.

The chain has TRBV20-1 and TRBJ1-4, with 7 bases that match TRBD1. The V gene's germline CDR1 is DFQATT and CDR2 SNEGSKA (reference sequence). V was pared by 7 bases and J by 7 bases, with 3 bases of the junction left unmatched. This CDR3 has 11 amino acids. The CDR3 reads CSGQGSEKLFF. The DNA of the CDR3 is TGCAGTGGACAGGGATCTGAAAAACTGTTTTTT.